The T cell receptor (beta chain) under discussion was sequenced for a study of cytomegalovirus exposure and HLA in healthy donors. About the research overall: The approximately 670 first-cohort repertoires shared a platform with the 120 validation repertoires, as reported in a later analysis.

Study-wide results and limits: Among TCR beta chains, those listed as cytomegalovirus-associated numbered under 200. Most TCR sequences proved rare, with some public TCRs found in many donors.

Regarding this clone: Its cognate antigen is unknown.

Sequencing was performed with immunoSEQ multiplex PCR; in TCRdb, only in-frame clones are kept and a portion is missing. The table includes over 60,000 clones, approximately 95% detected once. V lost 0 bases, J lost 1 base, and 9 bases lay in between. The CDR3 spans 15 residues. Germline CDR1 PRHDT, CDR2 FYEKMQ (reference sequence). Donors came from a validation cohort of fewer than 150 subjects, distinct from the first 666-subject cohort. Sequenced material: PBMCs. The TCR sequence derives from a man aged 18 to 35 in good health and CMV-seronegative. J is TRBJ1-1 and V is TRBV13; D gene unclear. The CDR3 region is CASSLGGQSNTEAFF. The CDR3 nucleotides are TGTGCCAGCAGCTTAGGCGGTCAATCGAACACTGAAGCTTTCTTT.